This T cell receptor beta chain was recovered during a study of blood T cell repertoires in COVID-19. Study-level information: Italy, Spain and the United States were the sources of the convalescent and acute COVID-19 samples. T cells, B-cell-depleted T cells, or PBMCs provided the cDNA or gDNA that served as material.

This CDR3 spans 14 amino acids. Germline-derived CDR1 and CDR2 are MDHEN and SYDVKM. Trimming cost V 4 bases and J 0 bases, with 8 bases left between them. Original data processing: Reference gene primer amplification gave nucleated cell count estimates. TCRdb's table, derived via immunoSEQ multiplex PCR, lists solely in-frame clones and lacks some. The V and J calls and clone size were taken over from that table, and D and trimming were inferred from the DNA. The sample comprises about 11,000 clones, about 87% of which are singletons, and roughly 11% rests with the top ten. The receptor was derived from a human donor in a cohort sampled during active COVID-19. The chain uses TRBV28 and TRBJ2-3, with D uncertain. What was sequenced was peripheral blood. The CDR3 reads CASSSAGSTDTQYF. Written as DNA, the CDR3 is TGTGCCAGCAGTTCGGCAGGTAGCACAGATACGCAGTATTTT.